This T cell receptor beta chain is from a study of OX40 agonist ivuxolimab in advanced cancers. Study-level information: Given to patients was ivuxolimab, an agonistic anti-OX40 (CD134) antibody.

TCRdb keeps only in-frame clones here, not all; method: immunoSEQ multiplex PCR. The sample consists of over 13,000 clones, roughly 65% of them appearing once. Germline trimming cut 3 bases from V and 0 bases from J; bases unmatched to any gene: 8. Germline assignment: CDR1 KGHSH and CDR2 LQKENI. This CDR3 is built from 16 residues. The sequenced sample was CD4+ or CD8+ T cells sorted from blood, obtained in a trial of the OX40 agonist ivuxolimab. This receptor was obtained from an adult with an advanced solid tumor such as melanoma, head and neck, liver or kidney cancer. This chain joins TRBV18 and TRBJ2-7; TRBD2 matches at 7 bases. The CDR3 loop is CASSPPAGDPSYEQYF. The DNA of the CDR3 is TGTGCCAGCTCACCTCCGGCGGGAGACCCCTCCTACGAGCAGTACTTC.